Listed below are T cell receptor beta chains from one sample, sequenced in a study of radiation and T cells in renal cell carcinoma. Sequencing used immunoSEQ multiplex PCR; TCRdb keeps in-frame clones, though not all of them. The sample holds around 99,000 clones; around 84% are singletons and the top ten take approximately 7.3%. Specimen: blood, collected from a patient whose treatment included radiotherapy and nephrectomy. Receptors originate from a man aged 60 to 75 with renal cell carcinoma. Both conserved end residues are part of each CDR3. D genes are given only for firm matches. Clone size is given for some rows only: seen once, a few or many times, or a class if the clone is expanded.

size	D	V	J	length	DNA	CDR3
once	TRBD2	TRBV19	TRBJ2-1	16	TGTGCCAGTAGTATTATGCGGGAGGAGGGGTACAATGAGCAGTTCTTC	CASSIMREEGYNEQFF
once	TRBD1	TRBV19	TRBJ2-4	13	TGTGCCAGTAGTATGGGGACAGGGGGCATTCAGTACTTC	CASSMGTGGIQYF
.	TRBD1	TRBV6-1	TRBJ1-5	15	TGTGCCAGCAGGGGAGGGGGACAGGGGAATCAGCCCCAGCATTTT	CASRGGGQGNQPQHF
.	TRBD1	TRBV28	TRBJ2-7	14	TGTGCCAGCAGTTCCACCGGGACAGGTTACGAGCAGTACTTC	CASSSTGTGYEQYF
.	.	TRBV5-6	TRBJ2-7	15	TGTGCCAGCAGCACCTACCGGGAGAAACCCTACGAGCAGTACTTC	CASSTYREKPYEQYF
once	.	TRBV7-2	TRBJ2-1	13	TGTGCCAGCAGCCCTTCAGTCGGCAATGAGCAGTTCTTC	CASSPSVGNEQFF
.	TRBD1	TRBV18	TRBJ1-1	14	TGTGCCAGCTCACCGACAGGGGGCCTCACTGAAGCTTTCTTT	CASSPTGGLTEAFF
.	.	TRBV7-9	TRBJ1-1	15	TGTGCCAGCAGCTTAGTGGGGGCGCGAGAGGGTGAAGCTTTCTTT	CASSLVGAREGEAFF
.	TRBD1	TRBV9	TRBJ1-2	16	TGTGCCAGCAGCCCAGGAGTGTGGACAGGGGTTAATGGCTACACCTTC	CASSPGVWTGVNGYTF
.	.	TRBV9	TRBJ1-2	14	TGTGCCAGCAGCTCCCCGCAGGGAAACTATGGCTACACCTTC	CASSSPQGNYGYTF
once	.	TRBV6-6	TRBJ1-2	16	TGTGCCAGCACCCCTGAGGTGGAGGGAGGGTTCTATGGCTACACCTTC	CASTPEVEGGFYGYTF
.	.	TRBV29-1	TRBJ2-1	15	TGCAGCGTTGAAGGGTCGGGGGCTGCCTACAATGAGCAGTTCTTC	CSVEGSGAAYNEQFF
once	.	TRBV10-1	TRBJ2-1	14	TGCGCCAGCAGCGGAGGATCGCCCTACAATGAGCAGTTCTTC	CASSGGSPYNEQFF
once	.	TRBV6-6	TRBJ2-3	13	TGTGCCAGCAGACGGGACTCCACAGATACGCAGTATTTT	CASRRDSTDTQYF
once	TRBD2	TRBV5-4	TRBJ2-1	14	TGTGCCAGCAGCTCCACTAGCGGGAGCAATGAGCAGTTCTTC	CASSSTSGSNEQFF